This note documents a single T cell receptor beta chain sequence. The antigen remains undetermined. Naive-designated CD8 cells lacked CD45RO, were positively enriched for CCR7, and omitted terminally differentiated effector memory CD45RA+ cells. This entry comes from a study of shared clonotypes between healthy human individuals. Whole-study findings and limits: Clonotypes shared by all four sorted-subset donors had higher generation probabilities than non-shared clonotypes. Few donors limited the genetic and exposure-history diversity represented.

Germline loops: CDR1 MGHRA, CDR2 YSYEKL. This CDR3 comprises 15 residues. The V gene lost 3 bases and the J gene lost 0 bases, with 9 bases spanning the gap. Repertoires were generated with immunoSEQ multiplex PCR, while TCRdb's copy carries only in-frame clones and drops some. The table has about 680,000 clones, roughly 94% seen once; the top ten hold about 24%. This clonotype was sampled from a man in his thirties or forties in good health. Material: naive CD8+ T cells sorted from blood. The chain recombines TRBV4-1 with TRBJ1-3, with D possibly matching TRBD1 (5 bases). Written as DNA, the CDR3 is TGCGCCAGCAGCCAGCCAGGGAACTCTGGAAACACCATATATTTT. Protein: CASSQPGNSGNTIYF.